These 27 T cell receptor beta chains originate from one sample sequenced in a study of blood T cells in healthy people across ages. Sample-barcoded 5' priming and a J-beta primer mix drove a second PCR of roughly 6 to 12 cycles. MiXCR, run by TCRdb on the 5' RACE reads, gives a single entry per CDR3 protein. The sample has about a million distinct CDR3 sequences, under 40% seen once. The sample was blood. The receptors were sampled from a man aged 18 to 30 in good health.

The table lists this clonotype with a few counts. This chain uses TRBV6-2 or TRBV6-3 with TRBJ2-5; 7 nucleotides match TRBD1. Germline-derived CDR1 and CDR2 are MNHEY and SVGEGT. CDR3 length equals 11 residues. Losses at the gene ends were 5 bases for V and 9 bases for J; bases not matched to a gene: 3. CDR3: CASSATGAQYF. As DNA, the CDR3 is TGTGCCAGCAGTGCAACAGGGGCCCAGTACTTC.

The V and J genes are TRBV30 and TRBJ2-1; unclear D gene. CDR3 length equals 8 residues. Germline V CDR1 and CDR2: GTSNPN, SVGIG (reference sequence). V lost 5 bases and J lost 8, with 1 base in between. The CDR3 here is CAWDEQFF. CDR3 coding DNA: TGTGCCTGGGATGAGCAGTTCTTC.

The J gene is TRBJ2-5, the V gene TRBV28; unclear D gene. V shed 7 bases and J shed 2 bases, with 11 bases lying between them. Germline lookup yields CDR1 MDHEN and CDR2 SYDVKM. This CDR3 has 13 residues. As DNA, the CDR3 is TGTGCCAGCATCCCTCGCCTTCAAGAGACCCAGTACTTC. Translation: CASIPRLQETQYF.

This clonotype was observed a handful of times. The junction and the germline gene differ at one end; a read error may be behind it. The J gene is TRBJ2-3, the V gene TRBV6-2 or TRBV6-3; TRBD1 aligns across 7 bases. Germline V gene lookup returns CDR1 MNHEY and CDR2 SVGEGT. The CDR3 runs 12 residues. In DNA form, the CDR3 reads TGTGCCAGCAGTTTCCGGACAGGTACGCAGTATTTT. Protein product: CASSFRTGTQYF.

This clonotype was detected only a few times. The chain recombines TRBV6-6 with TRBJ1-1; D remains unclear. This CDR3 spans 13 amino acids. Germline CDR1 is MNHNY and CDR2 is SVGAGI (reference sequence). Between the trimmed V and J ends, which lost 6 bases and 1 base, there was a span of 9 bases. CDR3 loop: CASRAGKNTEAFF. As DNA, the CDR3 is TGTGCCAGCAGGGCGGGCAAGAACACTGAAGCTTTCTTT.

The chain couples TRBV11-2 to TRBJ1-6; the D gene is possibly TRBD1 (5 bases). This CDR3 contains 14 residues. Between the trimmed V and J ends, which lost 0 bases and 10 bases, there was a span of 10 bases. CDR1 and CDR2 (germline): SGHAT, FQNNGV. Here the CDR3 DNA reads TGTGCCAGCAGCTTAGACAGGCAGGGCTCACCCCTCCACTTT. Its protein product is CASSLDRQGSPLHF.

This clonotype has a single count. CDR3 nucleotides: TGTGCCAGCAGTGAGACAGGGGCGGGAAATGAGCAGTACTTC. It yields the protein CASSETGAGNEQYF. The V and J genes are TRBV6-6 and TRBJ2-5, with 8 bases fitting TRBD1. The germline V gene has CDR1 MNHNY and CDR2 SVGAGI (reference sequence). The CDR3 length is 14 residues. V was pared by 5 bases and J by 11 bases, with 13 bases of the junction left unmatched.

V and J are TRBV20-1 and TRBJ1-1; 7 nucleotides align to TRBD1. V lost 3 bases, J lost 1 base, and 5 bases stayed unmatched. Germline V CDR1 and CDR2: DFQATT, SNEGSKA (reference sequence). CDR3 length: 14 residues. CDR3 bases: TGCAGTGCTAGCGGGACAGCTACGAACACTGAAGCTTTCTTT. Translating it yields CSASGTATNTEAFF.

About this clonotype itself: No DNA is shown, since the ends of the CDR3 on it are uncertain; the CDR3 is the one TCRdb lists. The V and J genes are TRBV5-8 and TRBJ1-2; the D call of TRBD1 is as the table states it, not checked on the DNA. Including both end residues, the CDR3 is 18 amino acids long. Germline CDR1 SGHTS, CDR2 YDEGEE. CDR3 protein: CASTFLRFGNPLNYGYTF.

The rearrangement uses TRBV5-1 and TRBJ2-1, with D unresolved. Trimming took off 1 base at V and 6 bases at J, with 8 bases between the two ends. The CDR3 is made up of 13 amino acids. CDR1 is SGHRS and CDR2 is YFSETQ in the germline V gene. CDR3 sequence (DNA): TGCGCCAGCAGCTTGAATTCCCGCAATGAGCAGTTCTTC. Its translation is CASSLNSRNEQFF.

J is TRBJ1-1 and V is TRBV29-1; no definite D call. This CDR3 spans 9 amino acids. The germline CDR1 and CDR2 sequences are SQVTM and ANQGSEA. Trimming shortened V by 6 bases and J by 2 bases, and 1 base separated the two germline ends. The CDR3 DNA follows: TGCAGCGTAAACACTGAAGCTTTCTTT. Translated: CSVNTEAFF. The entire variable domain, with the rest obtained from reference TRBV29-1 and TRBJ1-1, is as follows: SAVISQKPSRDICQRGTSLTIQCQVDSQVTMMFWYRQQPGQSLTLIATANQGSEATYESGFVIDKFPISRPNLTFSTLTVSNMSPEDSSIYLCSVNTEAFFGQGTRLTVV.

This clonotype has more than one count but fewer than ten. The V call is TRBV10-3, the J call TRBJ2-3; perhaps TRBD2 as D (7 bases). Looked up from germline, CDR1 is ENHRY and CDR2 is SYGVKD. V was pared by 0 bases and J by 5 bases, with 12 bases between. The CDR3 spans 15 residues. CDR3 residues: CAISESGRGGDTQYF. Here the CDR3 DNA reads TGTGCCATCAGTGAGTCGGGAAGGGGGGGAGATACGCAGTATTTT.

This clonotype was recorded a few times. The chain couples TRBV12-3 or TRBV12-4 to TRBJ2-1; D may be TRBD2 (5 bases). This CDR3 has 15 amino acids. V dropped 6 bases and J dropped 0 bases, with 12 bases sitting between them. The CDR3 spells CASRAPGSSYNEQFF. The DNA of the CDR3 is TGTGCCAGCAGAGCCCCGGGGTCCTCCTACAATGAGCAGTTCTTC.

This clonotype was seen only a few times. The chain links TRBV5-1 to TRBJ1-1, with D unresolved. The CDR3 has 15 amino acids. Deletions cut 1 base from V and 2 bases from J, with 12 bases between. CDR1 is SGHRS, CDR2 YFSETQ, per germline. The chain's CDR3 is CASSLFAVANTEAFF. CDR3 coding DNA: TGCGCCAGCAGCTTGTTCGCGGTCGCCAACACTGAAGCTTTCTTT.

The chain uses TRBV24-1 and TRBJ2-3; no reliable D call. Germline V gene data show CDR1 as KGHDR and CDR2 as SFDVKD. The CDR3 is 14 residues long. V was clipped by 5 bases and J by 0 bases, with 8 bases between them. In nucleotides, the CDR3 is TGTGCCACCAGTGCTGCTCTTAGCACAGATACGCAGTATTTT. Amino acid sequence: CATSAALSTDTQYF.

The chain employs TRBV29-1 and TRBJ1-5; D is undetermined. This CDR3 has 13 amino acids. Trimming cost V 6 bases and J 4 bases, with 13 bases left between them. From germline, CDR1 is SQVTM and CDR2 ANQGSEA. The CDR3, as DNA: TGCAGCGTAACCGCAGGTAGTAATCAGCCCCAGCATTTT. It specifies CSVTAGSNQPQHF.

This clonotype has just one count. The chain is built from TRBV9 and TRBJ1-6; tentative D call: TRBD1 (5 bases). V gave up 3 bases and J gave up 10 bases, with 14 bases separating them. Germline V CDR1 and CDR2: SGDLS, YYNGEE. The CDR3 loop spans 14 amino acids. CDR3 loop: CASSALRGLSPLHF. The CDR3 nucleotides read TGTGCCAGCAGCGCCCTTAGGGGCCTATCACCCCTCCACTTT. Full variable domain (rest looked up from reference TRBV9 and TRBJ1-6): DSGVTQTPKHLITATGQRVTLRCSPRSGDLSVYWYQQSLDQGLQFLIQYYNGEERAKGNILERFSAQQFPDLHSELNLSSLELGDSALYFCASSALRGLSPLHFGNGTRLTVT.

The chain uses TRBV20-1 and TRBJ2-1; D may be TRBD1 (6 bases). V lost 0 bases, J lost 4 bases, and 13 bases lay in between. The CDR3 loop spans 15 amino acids. CDR1 is DFQATT and CDR2 is SNEGSKA in the germline V gene (reference sequence). The CDR3 sequence is CSARDVRGRYNEQFF. The CDR3 DNA reads TGCAGTGCTAGAGATGTGAGGGGGAGATACAATGAGCAGTTCTTC.

The chain carries TRBV7-2 and TRBJ1-6; weak D call: TRBD1 (5 bases). V dropped 8 bases and J dropped 2 bases, with 10 bases sitting between them. This CDR3 contains 14 residues. In germline, CDR1 is SGHTA, CDR2 FQGNSA. CDR3 in DNA: TGTGCCAGCCAGACGACAGCCTATAATTCACCCCTCCACTTT. Protein sequence: CASQTTAYNSPLHF.

The rearrangement uses TRBV30 and TRBJ2-5; D is uncertain. Germline lookup yields CDR1 GTSNPN and CDR2 SVGIG (reference sequence). The CDR3 is 11 amino acids. V lost 0 bases and J lost 5, with 4 bases in between. CDR3 in amino acids: CAWSVLETQYF. The CDR3 nucleotides read TGTGCCTGGAGTGTACTTGAGACCCAGTACTTC.

This clonotype was seen only a few times. The rearrangement uses TRBV10-3 and TRBJ1-6; no clear D. Germline assignment: CDR1 ENHRY and CDR2 SYGVKD. The CDR3 is made up of 14 amino acids. Trimming removed 2 bases from V and 6 bases from J, with 8 bases in between. CDR3 DNA: TGTGCCATCAGTGAGCAACAGCTTAATTCACCCCTCCACTTT. It specifies CAISEQQLNSPLHF.

The chain carries TRBV12-3 or TRBV12-4 and TRBJ1-1; 7 nucleotides match TRBD1. The CDR3 length is 14 residues. V shed 7 bases and J 2 bases; nucleotides not matched to a gene: 7. The CDR3 nucleotides read TGTGCCAGCACCCCGACAGGGCCCAACACTGAAGCTTTCTTT. This translates into CASTPTGPNTEAFF.

The chain couples TRBV28 to TRBJ1-1; 8 bases are shared with TRBD1. Per the germline V gene, CDR1 is MDHEN and CDR2 is SYDVKM. The CDR3 is 15 residues long. J lost 4 bases, V lost 0 bases, and 4 bases had no gene match. The CDR3 DNA reads TGTGCCAGCAGTTTATGGGGAACAGGGGGCACTGAAGCTTTCTTT. Protein sequence: CASSLWGTGGTEAFF. Full variable domain (outside the CDR3, taken from reference TRBV28 and TRBJ1-1): DVKVTQSSRYLVKRTGEKVFLECVQDMDHENMFWYRQDPGLGLRLIYFSYDVKMKEKGDIPEGYSVSREKKERFSLILESASTNQTSMYLCASSLWGTGGTEAFFGQGTRLTVV.

This sequence joins TRBV6-6 and TRBJ2-4; maybe TRBD1 (5 bases). The J call may be incorrect, as the DNA end agrees better with TRBJ2-7. Germline V gene lookup returns CDR1 MNHNY and CDR2 SVGAGI (reference sequence). The CDR3 is 14 amino acids. CDR3 in DNA: TGTGCCAGCAGTTACGGGCAGGGTGGAGACGAGCAGTACTTC. Protein sequence: CASSYGQGGDEQYF.

This clonotype was counted between two and nine times. The rearrangement joins TRBV6-6 to TRBJ2-5, with a possible D match to TRBD1 (6 bases). The CDR3 is 14 amino acids. V lost 6 bases and J lost 4, with 15 bases in between. In germline, CDR1 is MNHNY, CDR2 SVGAGI (reference sequence). CDR3 in amino acids: CASRPTGIPETQYF. In DNA form, the CDR3 reads TGTGCCAGCAGACCGACAGGAATCCCAGAGACCCAGTACTTC.

This clonotype appeared a single time. The junction does not match germline at one end; this may be a read error. The chain couples TRBV9 to TRBJ2-1; no clear D gene. The CDR3 loop spans 12 amino acids. Germline V gives CDR1 SGDLS, CDR2 YYNGEE. CDR3 sequence: CAGSVDEVRQFF. The CDR3, as DNA: TGTGCCGGCAGCGTAGACGAGGTACGGCAGTTCTTC.

The CDR3 nucleotides read TGCAGCGTCCCTGCCGGGGGCAGGGCCTATGGCTACACCTTC. It specifies CSVPAGGRAYGYTF. This chain links TRBV29-1 with TRBJ1-2; tentatively, D is TRBD1 (6 bases). CDR1 is SQVTM, CDR2 ANQGSEA, per germline. The CDR3 extends over 14 amino acids. Deletions cut 6 bases from V and 4 bases from J, with 18 bases between.